This is a list of T cell receptor beta chains from one sample in a study of T cells after yellow fever vaccination. Via MiXCR, TCRdb re-called the 5' RACE reads, giving one row per CDR3 protein. The table lists around 310,000 distinct CDR3 sequences, 3.6% of them singletons. Sequencing used PBMCs, obtained on the day of the yellow fever booster vaccination. These receptors were taken from a man younger than 30 who received the YFV17D yellow fever vaccine. CDR3s include the opening cysteine and the closing phenylalanine or tryptophan. Fields, in order: J gene, CDR3 length, V gene, D gene, clone size, CDR3 DNA, CDR3 protein. D genes are given only for firm matches. Clone size appears in some rows only: once, few, many, or a class for an expanded clone.

TRBJ2-7	15	TRBV15	.	many	TGTGCCACCAGCAGAGCATCCCTTAGCTCCTACGAGCAGTACTTC	CATSRASLSSYEQYF
TRBJ2-7	11	TRBV29-1	.	many	TGCAGCGTGGGGACTGCATACGAGCAGTACTTC	CSVGTAYEQYF
TRBJ2-1	14	TRBV9	.	few	TGTGCCAGCAGTGACCAGCGGGCCCTCAATGAGCAGTTCTTC	CASSDQRALNEQFF
TRBJ2-3	15	TRBV19	TRBD1	.	TGTGCCAGTAGTATTAGGGGACAGGAAGGCGGTACGCAGTATTTT	CASSIRGQEGGTQYF
TRBJ2-3	16	TRBV12-3/TRBV12-4	TRBD1	few	TGTGCCAGCAGTCCACCCACGGGACAGGGAGCAGATACGCAGTATTTT	CASSPPTGQGADTQYF
TRBJ2-7	14	TRBV18	.	.	TGTGCCAGCTCACCTAATGACAACTCCTACGAGCAGTACTTC	CASSPNDNSYEQYF
TRBJ1-1	14	TRBV7-2	.	many	TGTGCCAGCAGCTTTAGGGGAGGGGGCACTGAAGCTTTCTTT	CASSFRGGGTEAFF
TRBJ1-2	11	TRBV6-6	.	many	TGTGCCAGCGGGGAACGGTATGGCTACACCTTC	CASGERYGYTF
TRBJ2-2	15	TRBV3-1	.	many	TGTGCCAGCAACCCGGGACTCCAAAACACCGGGGAGCTGTTTTTT	CASNPGLQNTGELFF
TRBJ2-5	13	TRBV12-3/TRBV12-4	.	once	TGTGCCAGCACCGAGGTAATCCAAGAGACCCAGTACTTC	CASTEVIQETQYF
TRBJ1-6	15	TRBV10-3	.	.	TGTGCCACCTCGGAGGGACGCCCGTATAATTCACCCCTCCACTTT	CATSEGRPYNSPLHF
TRBJ2-7	13	TRBV5-1	.	many	TGCGCCAGCAGCTTGTCCTTGTCCTACGAGCAGTACTTC	CASSLSLSYEQYF
TRBJ2-1	18	TRBV11-2	TRBD2	many	TGTGCCAGCAGCTTTCAGTCTATAGCGGGGACAAATTACAATGAGCAGTTCTTC	CASSFQSIAGTNYNEQFF
TRBJ2-7	15	TRBV18	.	many	TGTGCCAGCTCCGCGCACGACCTTAGCTCCTACGAGCAGTACTTC	CASSAHDLSSYEQYF
TRBJ1-2	13	TRBV4-3	.	.	TGCGCCAGCAGCCAAGTCTCTGGATATGGCTACACCTTC	CASSQVSGYGYTF
TRBJ2-2	15	TRBV12-3/TRBV12-4	TRBD2	many	TGTGCCAGCAGTCAAAGACTAGCGGGGACCGGGGAGCTGTTTTTT	CASSQRLAGTGELFF
TRBJ2-1	16	TRBV5-1	TRBD2	many	TGTGCCAGCAGCCTAGGACTAGCGGGCTCCTACAATGAGCAGTTCTTC	CASSLGLAGSYNEQFF
TRBJ2-2	15	TRBV7-9	.	many	TGTGCCAGCAGCTTAACGGGTTCAGGGACCGGGGAGCTGTTTTTT	CASSLTGSGTGELFF
TRBJ2-3	18	TRBV12-3/TRBV12-4	TRBD2	many	TGTGCCAGCAGTCCCGGACTAGCGGGGGGGCGGAGCACAGATACGCAGTATTTT	CASSPGLAGGRSTDTQYF
TRBJ1-1	14	TRBV6-5	TRBD1	.	TGTGCCAGGGTGCCCCGGGACAGGAACACTGAAGCTTTCTTT	CARVPRDRNTEAFF
TRBJ2-1	15	TRBV4-3	.	many	TGCGCCAGCCGGACGGGGTATTCTTCCTACAATGAGCAGTTCTTC	CASRTGYSSYNEQFF
TRBJ2-2	16	TRBV5-1	.	many	TGCGCCAGCAGCTTGATCCGGGACTGGGGCACCGGGGAGCTGTTTTTT	CASSLIRDWGTGELFF
TRBJ2-3	15	TRBV28	.	.	TGTGCCAGCAGTTTGGGGCCGGGAGGCACAGATACGCAGTATTTT	CASSLGPGGTDTQYF
TRBJ1-6	15	TRBV18	.	.	TGTGCCAGCTCCCCCGGTTGGCAGGGCGCTTCACCCCTCCACTTT	CASSPGWQGASPLHF
TRBJ2-1	15	TRBV20-1	TRBD2	many	TGCAGTGCTGTTAGCGGGGGGCCGGGAGGGGTCGTGCAGTTCTTC	CSAVSGGPGGVVQFF
TRBJ2-3	14	TRBV20-1	TRBD2	many	TGCAGTGCTACCCCCGGACTAGCCAGAGATACGCAGTATTTT	CSATPGLARDTQYF
TRBJ1-4	15	TRBV7-9	TRBD1	.	TGTGCCAGCAGCGCGGGACAGGGGAAAAATGAAAAACTGTTTTTT	CASSAGQGKNEKLFF
TRBJ2-3	16	TRBV7-9	.	many	TGTGCCAGCAGCTTAGCGGAGACACCGAGGGCAGATACGCAGTATTTT	CASSLAETPRADTQYF
TRBJ2-7	15	TRBV15	.	many	TGTGCCACCAGCAGAGATCAAATCCGGGGGCGCGAGCAGTACTTC	CATSRDQIRGREQYF
TRBJ2-3	15	TRBV9	TRBD2	many	TGTGCCAGCAGCGGGACTAGCGGGGGGATGGATACGCAGTATTTT	CASSGTSGGMDTQYF
TRBJ2-5	15	TRBV7-2	.	.	TGTGCCAGCAGCTTACCGGGGGACGGGGGAGAGACCCAGTACTTC	CASSLPGDGGETQYF
TRBJ2-1	15	TRBV19	.	.	TGTGCCAGTAGTATTTCCAGGCTCGGTGGGAATGAGCAGTTCTTC	CASSISRLGGNEQFF
TRBJ2-7	13	TRBV6-6	.	many	TGTGCCAGCAGTACCGTTTTAGGCTTCCGGCAGTACTTC	CASSTVLGFRQYF
TRBJ2-3	17	TRBV10-3	.	.	TGTGCCATCAGTGGACAAGGGGCTAGTACCCCCCTGGATACGCAGTATTTT	CAISGQGASTPLDTQYF
TRBJ1-2	16	TRBV7-2	.	many	TGTGCCAGCAGCCTCATGACAGGAGAAGCTAACTATGGCTACACCTTC	CASSLMTGEANYGYTF
TRBJ2-7	12	TRBV7-9	.	many	TGTGCCAGCAGCCGTAGACAGTACGAGCAGTACTTC	CASSRRQYEQYF
TRBJ2-2	13	TRBV5-5	.	few	TGTGCCAGCACCCTAGGGGGGACCGGGGAGCTGTTTTTT	CASTLGGTGELFF
TRBJ2-1	14	TRBV7-8	.	many	TGTGCCAGCAGCTTAAGGGGCTCCTACAATGAGCAGTTCTTC	CASSLRGSYNEQFF
TRBJ2-3	14	TRBV14	.	.	TGTGCCAGCAGCCATCAGGGGGGAGCAGATACGCAGTATTTT	CASSHQGGADTQYF